One and the same sample provided the 8 T cell receptor beta chains below, sequenced in a study of shared clonotypes between healthy human individuals. Selected positively for CCR7 and CD45RO-negative, naive CD8 cells excluded terminally differentiated effector memory CD45RA+ cells. Repertoires were generated with immunoSEQ multiplex PCR, while TCRdb's copy carries only in-frame clones and drops some. The sample yields 500,000 to 700,000 clones, approximately 95% seen once. The specimen was naive CD8+ T cells sorted from blood. The receptors come from a woman between 25 and 40 years old in good health.

V usage is TRBV7-3 and J usage is TRBJ2-1, with D tentatively TRBD2 (6 bases). V lost 6 bases, J lost 4 bases, and 22 bases lay in between. From germline, CDR1 is SGHTA and CDR2 FQGTGA. This CDR3 contains 17 residues. The CDR3 DNA reads TGTGCCAGCAGAACAGAAGGGGTAGCGGCGGGGTACAATGAGCAGTTCTTC. Encoded protein: CASRTEGVAAGYNEQFF.

The V call is TRBV7-9, the J call TRBJ2-4; D remains ambiguous. This CDR3 spans 13 amino acids. Germline assignment: CDR1 SEHNR and CDR2 FQNEAQ (reference sequence). The V gene lost 7 bases and the J gene lost 5 bases, with 12 bases spanning the gap. The CDR3: CASIDVAENIQYF. The CDR3 DNA sequence: TGTGCCAGCATCGATGTAGCAGAAAACATTCAGTACTTC.

The chain has TRBV28 and TRBJ2-7; possibly TRBD1 for D (5 bases). With 5 bases removed from V and 2 bases from J, the gap between germline ends came to 16 bases. This CDR3 region has 15 residues. Germline assignment: CDR1 MDHEN and CDR2 SYDVKM. The CDR3 spells CASSPTWGAAYEQYF. For the CDR3, the DNA is TGTGCCAGCAGTCCCACGTGGGGCGCAGCCTACGAGCAGTACTTC.

This clone was found once. The chain carries TRBV5-1 and TRBJ2-7; 7 bases map to TRBD1. The germline V gene has CDR1 SGHRS and CDR2 YFSETQ. Trimming took 4 bases from V and 1 from J; bases not matched to a gene: 14. This CDR3 region has 17 residues. The CDR3 bases are TGCGCCAGCAGCGCAGTACAGGGGACGCCAGTATCCTACGAGCAGTACTTC. Protein product: CASSAVQGTPVSYEQYF.

The genes are TRBV19 and TRBJ1-2; possibly TRBD1 for D (5 bases). V was trimmed by 7 bases and J by 2 bases, leaving 17 bases between them. This CDR3 is 15 amino acids long. The germline V gene has CDR1 LNHDA and CDR2 SQIVND (reference sequence). CDR3 sequence (DNA): TGTGCCAGTAAAAGGCCCGGGACGGCAAACTATGGCTACACCTTC. As protein: CASKRPGTANYGYTF.

The gene calls are TRBV9 and TRBJ2-2; D is uncertain. Germline-derived CDR1 and CDR2 are SGDLS and YYNGEE. Trimming removed 4 bases from V and 4 bases from J, with 8 bases in between. The CDR3 consists of 13 residues. CDR3 loop: CASSPRLTGELFF. The CDR3 DNA sequence: TGTGCCAGCAGCCCCCGGCTCACCGGGGAGCTGTTTTTT.

This clone showed up just a few times. The V gene is TRBV9, the J gene TRBJ1-1, with D unclear. V lost 3 bases, J lost 2 bases, and 8 bases lay in between. CDR1 SGDLS and CDR2 YYNGEE come from the germline V gene. The CDR3 loop spans 13 amino acids. CDR3 coding DNA: TGTGCCAGCAGCGCCATTGAAAACACTGAAGCTTTCTTT. Residues: CASSAIENTEAFF.

This clone was found once. This chain connects TRBV27 to TRBJ2-7; perhaps TRBD1 as D (5 bases). Deletions cut 0 bases from V and 3 bases from J, with 12 bases between. This CDR3 comprises 15 residues. The germline V gene encodes CDR1 MNHEY and CDR2 SMNVEV (reference sequence). The chain's CDR3 is CASSLSSRRDYEQYF. The CDR3 nucleotides are TGTGCCAGCAGTTTATCGAGTCGCAGGGACTACGAGCAGTACTTC.